The 25 T cell receptor beta chains listed next were all sequenced from one sample in a study of cytomegalovirus exposure and HLA in healthy donors. The PCR used 60 Vbeta and 13 Jbeta primers. TCRdb's table, derived via immunoSEQ multiplex PCR, lists solely in-frame clones and lacks some. The table includes 100,000 to 150,000 clones, around 74% detected once. Material for sequencing was PBMCs. These receptor sequences come from a male donor in good health and CMV-seronegative.

This sequence joins TRBV7-6 and TRBJ1-5, with 9 bases aligning to TRBD1. CDR1 is SGHVS, CDR2 FNYEAQ, per germline. Trimming cost V 3 bases and J 4 bases; bases outside gene matches: 4. The CDR3 totals 15 residues. In DNA form, the CDR3 reads TGTGCCAGCAGCTTGGGACAGGGACCTAATCAGCCCCAGCATTTT. Protein: CASSLGQGPNQPQHF.

The chain joins TRBV6-5 to TRBJ1-2, with no clear D. Germline values: CDR1 MNHEY, CDR2 SVGAGI. The ends were cut back, 0 bases at V and 8 bases at J, with 13 bases in the middle. The length of the CDR3 is 14 residues. DNA for the CDR3: TGTGCCAGCAGTTACTCGAGTACAAGCGACGGCTACACCTTC. Amino acids: CASSYSSTSDGYTF.

The table lists this clone with a count of one. The chain uses TRBV28 and TRBJ1-5; 8 bases line up with TRBD1. Germline CDR1 and CDR2: MDHEN and SYDVKM. V trimming: 3 bases; J trimming: 7 bases; junction bases outside the gene matches: 11. The CDR3 runs to 16 residues. Here the CDR3 DNA reads TGTGCCAGCAGTTTCCCCGACGGGACAGGAATCCAGCCCCAGCATTTT. Its translation is CASSFPDGTGIQPQHF.

The genes are TRBV7-2 and TRBJ2-2, with 12 bases identical to TRBD2. The germline V gene encodes CDR1 SGHTA and CDR2 FQGNSA. Trimming took 7 bases from V and 5 from J; bases not matched to a gene: 8. The CDR3 loop spans 16 amino acids. The CDR3 loop reads CASTDTSGGPTGELFF. CDR3 in DNA: TGTGCCAGCACGGATACTAGCGGGGGGCCTACCGGGGAGCTGTTTTTT.

V and J are TRBV19 and TRBJ2-1, with D unresolved. Germline-derived CDR1 and CDR2 are LNHDA and SQIVND (reference sequence). Trimming pared 6 bases from V and 0 bases from J, leaving 15 bases between. The CDR3 loop spans 16 amino acids. DNA for the CDR3: TGTGCCAGTAGGTCCCCAGGCTCCCGCTCCTACAATGAGCAGTTCTTC. This gives the protein CASRSPGSRSYNEQFF.

The chain is built from TRBV28 and TRBJ1-3; no firm D call. Germline V gives CDR1 MDHEN, CDR2 SYDVKM. The CDR3 spans 16 residues. V dropped 5 bases and J dropped 0 bases, with 14 bases sitting between them. The DNA of the CDR3 is TGTGCCAGCAGTCCGGCGGGGATGAGCTCTGGAAACACCATATATTTT. Translating it yields CASSPAGMSSGNTIYF.

V and J are TRBV6-1 and TRBJ2-7; 7 bases are a match to TRBD1. V lost 4 bases and J lost 1; bases outside the gene matches: 10. The CDR3 is 16 residues long. Germline CDR1 and CDR2: MNHNS and SASEGT. This CDR3 reads CASSALQGKGSYEQYF. CDR3 in DNA: TGTGCCAGCAGTGCGTTACAGGGGAAGGGATCCTACGAGCAGTACTTC.

As for this clone: Mismatch with germline at one junction end may stem from a read error. CDR3 coding DNA: TGTGCTAGCAGCCTAGCGGGGCGCACAGATACGCAGTATTTT. This codes for CASSLAGRTDTQYF. The V gene is TRBV7-7, the J gene TRBJ2-3; the match to TRBD2 covers 9 bases. The CDR3 is made up of 14 amino acids. CDR1 and CDR2 (germline): SSHAT, FNYEAQ (reference sequence).

This chain uses TRBV19 with TRBJ1-1; D unclear. The CDR3 spans 14 residues. Looked up from germline, CDR1 is LNHDA and CDR2 is SQIVND (reference sequence). Trimming removed 6 bases at V and 0 bases at J, with 11 bases between. The CDR3 spells CASSRVILNTEAFF. In DNA form, the CDR3 reads TGTGCCAGTAGCCGGGTGATTCTGAACACTGAAGCTTTCTTT.

The rearrangement links TRBV7-2 to TRBJ2-1; TRBD2 matches at 11 bases. Germline V gives CDR1 SGHTA, CDR2 FQGNSA. After removal of 1 base from V and 10 bases from J, the junction contained 6 bases not matched to a gene. The CDR3 is made up of 15 amino acids. CDR3 sequence reads: CASSLVGASGGEQFF. Written as DNA, the CDR3 is TGTGCCAGCAGCTTAGTGGGGGCTAGCGGGGGGGAGCAGTTCTTC.

The chain couples TRBV5-6 to TRBJ1-1, with TRBD1 matching 7 bases. V shed 4 bases and J 7 bases; nucleotides not matched to a gene: 10. CDR1 SGHDT and CDR2 YYEEEE come from the germline V gene. The CDR3 totals 14 residues. The CDR3 nucleotides read TGTGCCAGCAGCGAACAAGGGGGCGCGGGTGAAGCTTTCTTT. Translation: CASSEQGGAGEAFF.

This sequence joins TRBV21-1 and TRBJ2-5; TRBD2, the table's D call, lacks a check against the DNA. TRBV21-1 constitutes a pseudogene. This CDR3 is built from 15 residues. CDR3 nucleotides: TGTGCCAGCAAGGGCGGGAGGTTTCTCGAAGAGACCCAGTACTTC. Translated, it gives CASKGGRFLEETQYF.

This chain links TRBV5-5 with TRBJ2-3; TRBD1 agrees at 7 bases. CDR1 is SGHKS and CDR2 is YYEKEE in the germline V gene (reference sequence). The CDR3 is 16 residues long. The junction had 8 bases not matched to a gene; V was cut back by 0 bases and J by 4 bases. The CDR3 DNA reads TGTGCCAGCAGCTTGGGGCCAACAGGGACAGCAGATACGCAGTATTTT. Its translation is CASSLGPTGTADTQYF. The full variable domain, completed using reference TRBV5-5 and TRBJ2-3, is DAGVTQSPTHLIKTRGQQVTLRCSPISGHKSVSWYQQVLGQGPQFIFQYYEKEERGRGNFPDRFSARQFPNYSSELNVNALLLGDSALYLCASSLGPTGTADTQYFGPGTRLTVL.

V usage is TRBV29-1 and J usage is TRBJ2-1, with D possibly being TRBD1 (6 bases). CDR1 and CDR2 from the germline V gene are SQVTM and ANQGSEA. The V end lost 5 bases, the J end lost 0 bases, and 11 bases lay between the germline ends. CDR3 length: 14 amino acids. The CDR3 nucleotides read TGCAGCGTTCGACAGGCGAGCTCCTACAATGAGCAGTTCTTC. This encodes CSVRQASSYNEQFF.

The chain recombines TRBV7-6 with TRBJ1-1; D remains ambiguous. Trimming removed 2 bases from V and 3 bases from J, with 10 bases in between. In germline, CDR1 is SGHVS, CDR2 FNYEAQ. The CDR3 covers 14 residues. The CDR3 DNA is TGTGCCAGCAGCTTAAGCGGGGTGGACACTGAAGCTTTCTTT. It is translated as CASSLSGVDTEAFF.

This clone showed up just once. The V call is TRBV5-1, the J call TRBJ2-3; 11 nucleotides line up with TRBD2. Looked up from germline, CDR1 is SGHRS and CDR2 is YFSETQ. V shed 1 base and J 3 bases; nucleotides not matched to a gene: 4. The CDR3 contains 16 residues. The CDR3 is CASSLPTSGSTDTQYF. For the CDR3, the DNA is TGCGCCAGCAGCTTGCCTACTAGCGGGAGTACAGATACGCAGTATTTT.

The chain links TRBV6-4 to TRBJ1-5; tentatively, D is TRBD1 (5 bases). Germline CDR1 MRHNA, CDR2 SNTAGT. The CDR3 is 17 residues long. V was cut by 6 bases and J by 0 bases, with 18 bases left in between. DNA of the CDR3: TGTGCCAGCAGGGGCGAAGGGGCTAGGCTTAGCAATCAGCCCCAGCATTTT. This codes for CASRGEGARLSNQPQHF.

The genes are TRBV19 and TRBJ1-5, with D perhaps matching TRBD1 (5 bases). V was trimmed by 5 bases and J by 1 base, leaving 12 bases between them. Germline V lookup: CDR1 LNHDA, CDR2 SQIVND (reference sequence). The CDR3 runs 15 residues. The CDR3 DNA follows: TGTGCCAGTAGTCCCTCGGGGGACAGCAATCAGCCCCAGCATTTT. Its protein is CASSPSGDSNQPQHF. The full variable domain, its missing parts supplied by reference TRBV19 and TRBJ1-5, is DGGITQSPKYLFRKEGQNVTLSCEQNLNHDAMYWYRQDPGQGLRLIYYSQIVNDFQKGDIAEGYSVSREKKESFPLTVTSAQKNPTAFYLCASSPSGDSNQPQHFGDGTRLSIL.

The chain recombines TRBV29-1 with TRBJ1-1, with a possible D match to TRBD1 (6 bases). CDR3 size: 13 residues. Germline lookup yields CDR1 SQVTM and CDR2 ANQGSEA. V lost 5 bases to trimming and J lost 6 bases, with 16 bases between them. CDR3 sequence (DNA): TGCAGCGTTACTACAGGGTTATCGGCTGAAGCTTTCTTT. Protein sequence: CSVTTGLSAEAFF.

This clone was detected only a few times. The V call is TRBV19, the J call TRBJ2-1; 9 bases fit TRBD2. The CDR3 length is 17 residues. The junction had 6 bases not matched to a gene; V was cut back by 2 bases and J by 1 base. The germline V gene encodes CDR1 LNHDA and CDR2 SQIVND (reference sequence). CDR3 in amino acids: CASSIWGGRGSYNEQFF. The CDR3 coding sequence is TGTGCCAGTAGTATATGGGGCGGGAGGGGATCCTACAATGAGCAGTTCTTC.

Notes on this clone: Other DNA sequences in the sample encode the same CDR3. The chain's CDR3 is CASSLSYEQYF. DNA of the CDR3: TGTGCCAGCAGCTTATCGTACGAGCAGTACTTC. V is TRBV2 and J is TRBJ2-7; D is unresolved. This CDR3 contains 11 residues. CDR1 is SNHLY, CDR2 FYNNEI, per germline. With 6 bases removed from V and 4 bases from J, the gap between germline ends came to 7 bases.

This clone was found a few times. The genes are TRBV11-2 and TRBJ2-3; D is perhaps TRBD2 (7 bases). V was trimmed by 7 bases and J by 1 base, leaving 12 bases between them. Germline V CDR1 and CDR2: SGHAT, FQNNGV. The CDR3 totals 14 residues. This CDR3 reads CASNQGGGTDTQYF. The CDR3 DNA follows: TGTGCCAGCAACCAAGGGGGGGGCACAGATACGCAGTATTTT. Together with reference TRBV11-2 and TRBJ2-3, the CDR3 gives the full variable domain: EAGVAQSPRYKIIEKRQSVAFWCNPISGHATLYWYQQILGQGPKLLIQFQNNGVVDDSQLPKDRFSAERLKGVDSTLKIQPAKLEDSAVYLCASNQGGGTDTQYFGPGTRLTVL.

The V gene is TRBV27, the J gene TRBJ2-1; D gene ambiguous. The V and J ends lost 5 bases and 4 bases respectively, with 6 bases between them. The germline CDR1 and CDR2 sequences are MNHEY and SMNVEV (reference sequence). CDR3 length equals 12 residues. The chain's CDR3 is CASSPQYNEQFF. The CDR3 DNA reads TGTGCCAGCAGTCCTCAGTACAATGAGCAGTTCTTC.

The J gene is TRBJ1-3, the V gene TRBV21-1; the D segment call TRBD1 is taken from the table without a DNA check. TRBV21-1 corresponds to a pseudogene. The CDR3 loop spans 22 amino acids. CDR3 residues: CASSKGIRQGAHSVMFLFAIYF. CDR3 coding DNA: TGTGCCAGCAGCAAAGGGATACGACAGGGGGCGCATTCTGTGATGTTTCTTTTCGCCATATATTTT.

This clone was seen only a few times. The V call is TRBV6-1, the J call TRBJ2-1; 8 positions agree with TRBD1. Germline CDR1 and CDR2: MNHNS and SASEGT. The V segment lost 5 bases and the J segment 7 bases; nucleotides outside the gene matches: 4. This CDR3 contains 13 residues. The CDR3 protein is CASSRQGLNEQFF. The DNA for the CDR3 is TGTGCCAGCAGTAGACAGGGGTTGAATGAGCAGTTCTTC.